Below are 3 T cell receptor beta chains sequenced from a single sample in a study of CD8 T cells in ankylosing spondylitis. TCRdb reprocessed the 5' RACE reads via MiXCR and lists one record per CDR3 protein. The repertoire includes 7,600 or so distinct CDR3 sequences, roughly 2.8% of them detected once, and around 38% sits in the top ten. Sample: blood, either unsorted or a sorted T cell fraction (not recorded which). Every receptor here comes from a female donor with ankylosing spondylitis or in good health (not recorded which).

This clonotype was detected ten times or more. This sequence joins TRBV9 and TRBJ2-1; 14 bases agree with TRBD2. Germline V gene lookup returns CDR1 SGDLS and CDR2 YYNGEE. V shed 0 bases, J shed 9 bases, and the junction held 5 bases outside the gene matches. The CDR3 runs to 16 residues. The CDR3 spells CASSVASGLAGVEQFF. CDR3 nucleotides: TGTGCCAGCAGCGTAGCCTCGGGACTAGCGGGAGTTGAGCAGTTCTTC.

This clonotype was observed a few times. The chain links TRBV9 to TRBJ2-5; 7 bases agree with TRBD2. The CDR3 runs 15 residues. Germline lookup yields CDR1 SGDLS and CDR2 YYNGEE. J gave up 5 bases and V 0 bases, and 7 bases lay outside the gene matches. The CDR3 bases are TGTGCCAGCAGCGTAGGGGGGGGGTCGGTGGAGACCCAGTACTTC. This translates into CASSVGGGSVETQYF.

There are many counts of this clonotype. The rearrangement joins TRBV9 to TRBJ2-1; D gene unclear. The CDR3 contains 13 residues. Trimming cost V 3 bases and J 3 bases, with 7 bases left between them. The germline CDR1 and CDR2 sequences are SGDLS and YYNGEE. The CDR3 DNA sequence: TGTGCCAGCAGCGGACTCAACTACAATGAGCAGTTCTTC. It encodes CASSGLNYNEQFF.